This TCR beta chain was recovered during a study of CD8 T cells in Susac syndrome. The study's findings and limits: Only a relatively small number of individuals were included in the TCR sequencing and HLA analysis.

RNA totalling roughly 0.5 to 1 ug underwent reverse transcription with random hexamers. Amplification of TCR beta CDR3 by immunoSEQ multiplex PCR spanned 54 Vbeta and 13 Jbeta. TCRdb itself ran the immunoSEQ multiplex PCR reads through MiXCR, one entry per CDR3 protein. Here the sample spans about 160,000 distinct CDR3 sequences, over 85% being singletons. This clonotype has only one observation. Its specificity is unknown. The CDR3 extends over 16 amino acids. V was clipped by 0 bases and J by 4 bases; unmatched bases: 5. The germline gives CDR1 SEHNR, CDR2 FQNEAQ (reference sequence). Sequencing targeted TCR beta in blood CD8+ and CD4+ T cells. TEMRA cells were FACS-enriched, with CD8+ and CD4+ T cells isolated negatively.

This clonotype was obtained from a human donor in good health. The sample taken for sequencing was CD4+ T cells from PBMCs. V gene TRBV7-9 combines with J gene TRBJ2-2; 7 bases map to TRBD2. The CDR3 DNA reads TGTGCCAGCAGCTTAGCAGGCGGGGGAGGCACCGGGGAGCTGTTTTTT. Translation: CASSLAGGGGTGELFF.